The 32 T cell receptor beta chains given below trace back to one sample, sequenced in a study of OX40 agonist ivuxolimab in advanced cancers. The receptor library was made with the immunoSEQ multiplex PCR assay. Sourced from immuneACCESS, this table was stored by TCRdb with only in-frame sequences that have V and J called. A share of the clones is absent; for the studies checked, an unresolved V gene accounts for under half, and the remainder has no known explanation. A total of tens of thousands of clones appear in this sample, around 90% of them only once. The ten most abundant clones make up 40% to 55% of the sample. The material sequenced was CD4+ or CD8+ T cells sorted from blood, taken in a trial of the OX40 agonist ivuxolimab. These receptors were collected from an adult with an advanced solid tumor such as melanoma, head and neck, liver or kidney cancer.

CDR3 bases: TGTGCCAGCAGCTCAGAGGGGCCCGAGGCTGAAGCTTTCTTT. Residues: CASSSEGPEAEAFF. V usage is TRBV7-9 and J usage is TRBJ1-1; D possibly corresponds to TRBD1 (5 bases). CDR3 length: 14 amino acids. Looked up from germline, CDR1 is SEHNR and CDR2 is FQNEAQ (reference sequence). Trimming stripped 4 bases from V and 6 bases from J, with 15 bases between.

This chain joins TRBV14 and TRBJ1-1, with D possibly TRBD1 on 5 matching bases. V shed 5 bases and J shed 2 bases, with 12 bases lying between them. CDR3 length: 14 residues. From germline, CDR1 is SGHDN and CDR2 FVKESK. CDR3 protein: CASSTGGYNTEAFF. The CDR3 coding sequence is TGTGCCAGCAGCACTGGGGGGTATAACACTGAAGCTTTCTTT.

The rearrangement uses TRBV7-2 and TRBJ1-1; D call uncertain. With 7 bases removed from V and 10 bases from J, the gap between germline ends came to 7 bases. CDR3 size: 9 residues. The V gene's germline CDR1 is SGHTA and CDR2 FQGNSA. The CDR3 DNA sequence: TGTGCCAGCACCCCCCCAGCTTTCTTT. As protein: CASTPPAFF.

Only one count was recorded for this clone. The chain employs TRBV4-2 and TRBJ2-7; maybe TRBD2 (6 bases). This CDR3 contains 17 residues. Trimming cost V 0 bases and J 4 bases, with 19 bases left between them. Germline V gene sequence: CDR1 LGHNA, CDR2 YNFKEQ. CDR3 DNA sequence: TGTGCCAGCAGCCAAGATCTTACACTAGCTGGTTTATACGAGCAGTACTTC. It translates to CASSQDLTLAGLYEQYF.

The rearrangement links TRBV5-6 to TRBJ2-7; 9 positions match TRBD1. The length of the CDR3 is 13 residues. Germline loops: CDR1 SGHDT, CDR2 YYEEEE. The V gene end was trimmed by 0 bases and the J gene end by 6 bases; junction bases not matched to a gene: 1. The CDR3 here is CASSLGTGAEQYF. The CDR3 region has the DNA TGTGCCAGCAGCTTGGGGACAGGGGCCGAGCAGTACTTC. Full variable domain (outside the CDR3, taken from reference TRBV5-6 and TRBJ2-7): DAGVTQSPTHLIKTRGQQVTLRCSPKSGHDTVSWYQQALGQGPQFIFQYYEEEERQRGNFPDRFSGHQFPNYSSELNVNALLLGDSALYLCASSLGTGAEQYFGPGTRLTVT.

The chain carries TRBV5-6 and TRBJ2-7; TRBD1 aligns across 8 bases. The CDR3 has 15 amino acids. The V segment lost 0 bases and the J segment 3 bases; nucleotides outside the gene matches: 5. Looked up from germline, CDR1 is SGHDT and CDR2 is YYEEEE. The CDR3 sequence is CASSLDGQGNYEQYF. The CDR3 DNA sequence: TGTGCCAGCAGCTTGGATGGACAGGGAAACTACGAGCAGTACTTC.

The chain is built from TRBV9 and TRBJ1-4, with D perhaps TRBD1 (5 bases). The CDR3 is 19 residues long. CDR1 SGDLS and CDR2 YYNGEE come from the germline V gene. Between the trimmed V and J ends, which lost 4 bases and 0 bases, there was a span of 22 bases. In DNA, the CDR3 is TGTGCCAGCAGCCCAGCCGCGGCAGGGATAGGAGCAACTAATGAAAAACTGTTTTTT. This encodes CASSPAAAGIGATNEKLFF.

The rearrangement uses TRBV7-1 and TRBJ2-3; 8 bases are a match to TRBD1. TRBV7-1 is an ORF, with its function uncertain. Trimming removed 5 bases from V and 3 bases from J; junction bases left unmatched: 4. The CDR3 consists of 14 residues. CDR3: CASSPWTGTDTQYF. CDR3 in DNA: TGTGCCAGCAGCCCCTGGACAGGGACAGATACGCAGTATTTT.

This clone was found once. The V call is TRBV19, the J call TRBJ2-2, with a weak D call TRBD2 (6 bases). Germline CDR1 reads LNHDA; CDR2 reads SQIVND (reference sequence). The length of the CDR3 is 16 residues. Trimming removed 7 bases at V and 4 bases at J, with 19 bases between. CDR3 protein: CASTFLLGRSTGELFF. The CDR3 nucleotides read TGTGCCAGTACGTTCCTCCTGGGGAGGAGCACCGGGGAGCTGTTTTTT.

The rearrangement joins TRBV9 to TRBJ2-3, with D possibly being TRBD2 (6 bases). CDR1 SGDLS and CDR2 YYNGEE come from the germline V gene. V shed 3 bases and J shed 2 bases, with 16 bases lying between them. CDR3 length: 16 residues. The CDR3 nucleotides read TGTGCCAGCAGCGGTACTAGCTCCTCAGCCACAGATACGCAGTATTTT. Its protein is CASSGTSSSATDTQYF.

The rearrangement joins TRBV19 to TRBJ2-7; either TRBD1 or TRBD2 may fit D (5 bases each). This CDR3 comprises 15 residues. CDR1 is LNHDA and CDR2 is SQIVND in the germline V gene (reference sequence). Deletions cut 3 bases from V and 3 bases from J, with 15 bases between. The CDR3 protein is CASSIFRDGYYEQYF. The CDR3, as DNA: TGTGCCAGTAGTATCTTCCGGGACGGATACTACGAGCAGTACTTC.

This chain connects TRBV29-1 to TRBJ2-3; TRBD1 aligns across 9 bases. The CDR3 covers 13 residues. CDR1 SQVTM and CDR2 ANQGSEA come from the germline V gene. The ends lost 6 bases at V and 3 bases at J; junction bases unmatched: 4. The CDR3 here is CSVRDRATDTQYF. CDR3 nucleotide sequence: TGCAGCGTCCGGGACAGGGCGACAGATACGCAGTATTTT.

The chain carries TRBV11-2 and TRBJ1-3; D gene unclear. The germline V and J ends were trimmed by 2 bases and 0 bases, with 11 bases remaining between them. This CDR3 has 16 residues. The germline CDR1 and CDR2 sequences are SGHAT and FQNNGV. CDR3 residues: CASSLFEWGSGNTIYF. The DNA of the CDR3 is TGTGCCAGCAGCTTATTTGAGTGGGGCTCTGGAAACACCATATATTTT.

V is TRBV9 and J is TRBJ2-7; D might be TRBD1 (5 bases). In germline, CDR1 is SGDLS, CDR2 YYNGEE. Trimming left V 0 bases short and J 0 bases short, with 10 bases between. The CDR3 has 15 residues. CDR3 residues: CASSVEAGYSYEQYF. CDR3 bases: TGTGCCAGCAGCGTAGAGGCAGGGTACTCCTACGAGCAGTACTTC. Full variable domain (remainder filled in from reference TRBV9 and TRBJ2-7): DSGVTQTPKHLITATGQRVTLRCSPRSGDLSVYWYQQSLDQGLQFLIQYYNGEERAKGNILERFSAQQFPDLHSELNLSSLELGDSALYFCASSVEAGYSYEQYFGPGTRLTVT.

The chain has TRBV9 and TRBJ2-7, with D unresolved. Deletions cut 2 bases from V and 0 bases from J, with 6 bases between. From germline, CDR1 is SGDLS and CDR2 YYNGEE. The CDR3 consists of 13 residues. CDR3 sequence reads: CASSVGSSYEQYF. In DNA, the CDR3 is TGTGCCAGCAGCGTGGGGTCCTCCTACGAGCAGTACTTC.

This chain joins TRBV7-3 and TRBJ2-5, with D maybe TRBD1 (6 bases). This CDR3 has 14 amino acids. CDR1 and CDR2 (germline): SGHTA, FQGTGA. Trimming left V 4 bases short and J 11 bases short, with 20 bases between. CDR3 loop: CASSSTGSGQQQYF. In nucleotides, the CDR3 is TGTGCCAGCAGCTCCACAGGGTCGGGGCAGCAGCAGTACTTC.

In DNA form, the CDR3 reads TGTGCCAGCAGGGCCGCCGATGGTCCCTGGGAGTACTTC. It specifies CASRAADGPWEYF. This sequence joins TRBV28 and TRBJ2-7; D not resolved. Trimming pared 6 bases from V and 11 bases from J, leaving 20 bases between. The CDR3 has 13 amino acids. Germline-derived CDR1 and CDR2 are MDHEN and SYDVKM.

This clone was detected once. CDR3 coding DNA: TGTGCCTGGTGTGACGGGGGACTCTCTGGGGCCAACGTCCTGACTTTC. Translated, it gives CAWCDGGLSGANVLTF. This chain uses TRBV30 with TRBJ2-6; perhaps TRBD2 as D (6 bases). Germline V gene lookup returns CDR1 GTSNPN and CDR2 SVGIG (reference sequence). The CDR3 extends over 16 amino acids. V lost 5 bases and J 0 bases, leaving 14 bases between the germline ends. The variable domain in full, completed from reference TRBV30 and TRBJ2-6, reads SQTIHQWPATLVQPVGSPLSLECTVEGTSNPNLYWYRQAAGRGLQLLFYSVGIGQISSEVPQNLSASRPQDRQFILSSKKLLLSDSGFYLCAWCDGGLSGANVLTFGAGSRLTVL.

The chain has TRBV6-5 and TRBJ2-7; D ambiguous. The V end was cut by 0 bases, the J end by 4 bases, with 7 bases between. CDR3 size: 13 residues. Germline loops: CDR1 MNHEY, CDR2 SVGAGI. This chain's CDR3 is CASSYSFRYEQYF. Here the CDR3 DNA reads TGTGCCAGCAGTTACTCGTTTAGGTACGAGCAGTACTTC.

The CDR3 region has the DNA TGCGCCAGCAGGCAAGATACGCAGTATTTT. This codes for CASRQDTQYF. The chain joins TRBV10-2 to TRBJ2-3; D remains unclear. Germline V lookup: CDR1 WSHSY, CDR2 SAAADI. V dropped 6 bases and J dropped 5 bases, with 3 bases sitting between them. The CDR3 has 10 residues.

This sequence joins TRBV4-1 and TRBJ2-5; 9 bases map to TRBD1. CDR1 and CDR2 (germline): MGHRA, YSYEKL. Trimming at V came to 3 bases and at J to 3 bases, leaving 8 bases not matched to a gene. CDR3 length: 16 amino acids. CDR3 protein: CASSQATTGGEETQYF. The CDR3, as DNA: TGCGCCAGCAGCCAGGCCACGACAGGGGGGGAAGAGACCCAGTACTTC.

V usage is TRBV5-1 and J usage is TRBJ2-7, with TRBD2 identical over 8 bases. This CDR3 has 18 amino acids. Trimming cost V 10 bases and J 1 base; bases outside gene matches: 22. Germline lookup yields CDR1 SGHRS and CDR2 YFSETQ. The chain's CDR3 is CAQRRGVPLSPLSYEQYF. Written as DNA, the CDR3 is TGCGCCCAAAGGCGGGGGGTTCCCCTATCTCCACTTTCCTACGAGCAGTACTTC.

The CDR3: CASRLWTSGNSYEQYF. DNA of the CDR3: TGTGCAAGTCGCCTTTGGACTAGCGGGAACTCCTACGAGCAGTACTTC. The chain combines TRBV12-2 with TRBJ2-7; no DNA check was done on the table's D call, TRBD2. TRBV12-2 is a pseudogene. This CDR3 contains 16 residues.

The gene calls are TRBV6-4 and TRBJ2-2; D remains ambiguous. Trimming removed 3 bases from V and 5 bases from J, with 4 bases in between. Germline assignment: CDR1 MRHNA and CDR2 SNTAGT. This CDR3 spans 12 amino acids. The CDR3 loop reads CASSEGTGELFF. In nucleotides, the CDR3 is TGTGCCAGCAGTGAGGGTACCGGGGAGCTGTTTTTT.

The V gene is TRBV11-2, the J gene TRBJ2-7; 10 bases agree with TRBD2. V shed 6 bases and J 3 bases; nucleotides not matched to a gene: 8. Germline V gene lookup returns CDR1 SGHAT and CDR2 FQNNGV. The CDR3 covers 15 residues. As DNA, the CDR3 is TGTGCCAGCAGTCGGACGAGACTAGCGGGCTACGAGCAGTACTTC. Amino acid sequence: CASSRTRLAGYEQYF.

The V gene is TRBV28, the J gene TRBJ2-3; 7 bases agree with TRBD2. The CDR3 spans 15 residues. V was pared by 5 bases and J by 1 base, with 6 bases of the junction left unmatched. Germline lookup yields CDR1 MDHEN and CDR2 SYDVKM. In nucleotides, the CDR3 is TGTGCCAGCAGTCTTAGCGGGTTTCGCACAGATACGCAGTATTTT. Protein product: CASSLSGFRTDTQYF. The full variable domain, completed using reference TRBV28 and TRBJ2-3, is DVKVTQSSRYLVKRTGEKVFLECVQDMDHENMFWYRQDPGLGLRLIYFSYDVKMKEKGDIPEGYSVSREKKERFSLILESASTNQTSMYLCASSLSGFRTDTQYFGPGTRLTVL.

V usage is TRBV6-4 and J usage is TRBJ2-1; TRBD2 is a possible D gene (5 bases). Germline V gene sequence: CDR1 MRHNA, CDR2 SNTAGT. Trimming took off 5 bases at V and 9 bases at J, with 11 bases between the two ends. This CDR3 has 12 residues. CDR3 nucleotides: TGTGCCAGCAGTACTCTGAGCGGTGAGCAGTTCTTC. As protein: CASSTLSGEQFF.

This sequence joins TRBV5-8 and TRBJ1-4, with D possibly TRBD1 on 5 matching bases. The CDR3 runs to 13 residues. V was trimmed by 4 bases and J by 4 bases, leaving 8 bases between them. Per germline, CDR1 SGHTS and CDR2 YDEGEE. The CDR3 region has the DNA TGTGCCAGCAGCCTGACAGTTAATGAAAAACTGTTTTTT. Protein sequence: CASSLTVNEKLFF. The complete variable domain, with remaining parts taken from reference TRBV5-8 and TRBJ1-4, reads EAGVTQSPTHLIKTRGQQATLRCSPISGHTSVYWYQQALGLGLQFLLWYDEGEERNRGNFPPRFSGRQFPNYSSELNVNALELEDSALYLCASSLTVNEKLFFGSGTQLSVL.

The rearrangement joins TRBV6-5 to TRBJ1-2, with D possibly matching TRBD1 (6 bases). The CDR3 extends over 15 amino acids. V shed 2 bases and J shed 4 bases, with 14 bases lying between them. In germline, CDR1 is MNHEY, CDR2 SVGAGI. CDR3: CASSYGGGGSYGYTF. The CDR3 bases are TGTGCCAGCAGTTACGGCGGGGGCGGTAGCTATGGCTACACCTTC.

This clone was counted once. The rearrangement links TRBV30 to TRBJ2-3; D call uncertain. In germline, CDR1 is GTSNPN, CDR2 SVGIG (reference sequence). There are 13 residues in the CDR3. Trimming removed 3 bases at V and 5 bases at J, with 12 bases between. CDR3 sequence reads: CAWSSLSGDTQYF. CDR3 in DNA: TGTGCCTGGAGCTCCCTTTCGGGAGATACGCAGTATTTT.

As DNA, the CDR3 is TGTGCCAGCAGCTTTGGGGGGCAGGTCTATGGCTACACCTTC. It is translated as CASSFGGQVYGYTF. The gene calls are TRBV5-7 and TRBJ1-2; D may be TRBD1 (6 bases). TRBV5-7 is an open reading frame, and its role is uncertain. V lost 2 bases, J lost 4 bases, and 12 bases lay in between. There are 14 residues in the CDR3.

This sequence joins TRBV7-6 and TRBJ2-2, with 11 bases lining up with TRBD1. The CDR3 totals 15 residues. CDR1 and CDR2 from the germline V gene are SGHVS and FNYEAQ. The junction had 5 bases not matched to a gene; V was cut back by 5 bases and J by 6 bases. The CDR3 region has the DNA TGTGCCAGCAGCCTTGGACAGGGGGCCTCCGGGGAGCTGTTTTTT. Amino acid sequence: CASSLGQGASGELFF.